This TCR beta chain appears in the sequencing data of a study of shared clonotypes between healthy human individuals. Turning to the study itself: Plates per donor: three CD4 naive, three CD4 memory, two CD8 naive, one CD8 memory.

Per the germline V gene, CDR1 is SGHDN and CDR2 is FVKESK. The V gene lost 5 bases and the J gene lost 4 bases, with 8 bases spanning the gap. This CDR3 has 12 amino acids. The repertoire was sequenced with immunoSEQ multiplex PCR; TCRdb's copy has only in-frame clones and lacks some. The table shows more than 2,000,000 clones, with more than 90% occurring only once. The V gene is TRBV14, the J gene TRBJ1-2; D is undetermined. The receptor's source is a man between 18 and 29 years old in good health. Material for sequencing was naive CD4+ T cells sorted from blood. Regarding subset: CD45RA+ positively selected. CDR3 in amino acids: CASSLGGYGYTF. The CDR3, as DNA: TGTGCCAGCAGCTTGGGCGGCTATGGCTACACCTTC.